The rows below give T cell receptor beta chains drawn from one sample of a study of spatial heterogeneity in lung cancer. TCRdb fed the 5' RACE reads into MiXCR, producing one record per CDR3 protein. The data contain roughly 99,000 distinct CDR3 sequences, just under 20% of them seen just once; the ten biggest clones take up less than 25%. Sequencing was performed on PBMCs, taken at follow-up. All receptors come from a male donor with early-stage non-small cell lung cancer. Each CDR3 is given with its conserved first and last residue. The order of the fields is clone size, J gene, D gene, V gene, CDR3 DNA, CDR3 protein. A D gene is named only where the DNA matches it firmly. Clone size is not always given. Where it is, it says once, few, many or a class for expanded clones.

-	TRBJ2-4	TRBD2	TRBV20-1	TGCAGTGCTTCCGGGAGTAGCGGGGGAGACGGAATTCAGTACTTC	CSASGSSGGDGIQYF
few	TRBJ1-4	TRBD1	TRBV6-2/TRBV6-3	TGTGCCAGCAGAGGGACAGGGAATGAAAAACTGTTTTTT	CASRGTGNEKLFF
few	TRBJ2-5	-	TRBV30	TGTGCCTGGAGTGGGGTTGAAGAGACCCAGTACTTC	CAWSGVEETQYF
-	TRBJ1-5	-	TRBV2	TGTGCCAGCAGGCAGGGAACCCTGGGCAATCAGCCCCAGCATTTT	CASRQGTLGNQPQHF
few	TRBJ2-1	-	TRBV19	TGTGCCAGTGGGGGACTCAGCTCCTACAATGAGCAGTTCTTC	CASGGLSSYNEQFF
few	TRBJ2-4	TRBD2	TRBV27	TGTGCCAGCAGTTTGACCGGGACTACAAAAAACATTCAGTACTTC	CASSLTGTTKNIQYF
-	TRBJ2-1	-	TRBV7-2	TGTGCCAGCAGCTTAGGAGGACAAACCTACAATGAGCAGTTCTTC	CASSLGGQTYNEQFF
-	TRBJ2-2	TRBD2	TRBV24-1	TGTGCCACCAGTGATTTGATAAGCGGGAGTACCACCGGGGAGCTGTTTTTT	CATSDLISGSTTGELFF
few	TRBJ2-2	-	TRBV27	TGTGCCAGCAGTTTCAGGGGAATCGGGGAGCTGTTTTTT	CASSFRGIGELFF
few	TRBJ2-5	TRBD1	TRBV7-9	TGTGCCAGCAGCCACGGGACAGGTTTCCAAGAGACCCAGTACTTC	CASSHGTGFQETQYF
few	TRBJ2-1	TRBD2	TRBV6-6	TGTGCCAGCAGTTACAGTCTAGCGGGAGCCTATGAGCAGTTCTTC	CASSYSLAGAYEQFF
-	TRBJ1-1	-	TRBV7-2	TGTGCCAGCAGCTTTGGCCTAAACCGGAGAGCTTTCTTT	CASSFGLNRRAFF
-	TRBJ1-1	-	TRBV6-1	TGTGCCAGCAGTGAAGCGCTATGGGGGGGCGCAATGAACACTGAAGCTTTCTTT	CASSEALWGGAMNTEAFF
few	TRBJ2-1	TRBD2	TRBV6-5	TGTGCCAGCAAACTTGCGGGGGGGAGGGATGAGCAGTTCTTC	CASKLAGGRDEQFF
-	TRBJ2-5	-	TRBV6-2/TRBV6-3	TGTGCCAGCAGCCCCTTTAATCCTCAAGAGACCCAGTACTTC	CASSPFNPQETQYF
-	TRBJ1-1	-	TRBV5-1	TGCGCCAGCAGTGCATCCGGGGACACTGAAGCTTTCTTT	CASSASGDTEAFF
many	TRBJ2-3	TRBD2	TRBV6-5	TGTGCCAGCAGTTACTCGCAACTAGCGGGGAGCACAGATACGCAGTATTTT	CASSYSQLAGSTDTQYF
few	TRBJ1-4	-	TRBV10-3	TGTGCCATCAGTGCACAGGATAAGGCTAATGAAAAACTGTTTTTT	CAISAQDKANEKLFF
few	TRBJ2-2	TRBD1	TRBV20-1	TGCAGTGCTAGAGAAGACAGGGTCACCGGGGAGCTGTTTTTT	CSAREDRVTGELFF
-	TRBJ1-2	-	TRBV20-1	TGCAGTGCTAGGGGGGAGGGCAGATCTGTGGGCTACACCTTC	CSARGEGRSVGYTF
once	TRBJ1-1	-	TRBV20-1	TGCAGTGCTAGGGATAGGGGGGCGCTCACTGAAGCTTTCTTT	CSARDRGALTEAFF
-	TRBJ1-2	-	TRBV7-2	TGTGCCAGCAGCTTGCAGGGTCAAGGCGGCTACACCTTC	CASSLQGQGGYTF
few	TRBJ2-3	-	TRBV5-1	TGCGCCAGCAGCGGGGGGCGTCTTCCCGATACGCAGTATTTT	CASSGGRLPDTQYF
few	TRBJ2-1	-	TRBV20-1	TGCAGTGCTAGAGATCAAGGGGGAGGGAGCTCCTACAATGAGCAGTTCTTC	CSARDQGGGSSYNEQFF
-	TRBJ1-1	-	TRBV9	TGTGCCAGCAGCGAAGGCCCAACTCGGGGGCCCCTTGAAGCTTTCTTT	CASSEGPTRGPLEAFF
few	TRBJ2-7	-	TRBV9	TGTGCCAGCAGCGTAGGGTTTGGTGGAGACGAGCAGTACTTC	CASSVGFGGDEQYF
few	TRBJ2-5	-	TRBV5-6	TGTGCCAGCAGCTTGTCGGGATTCGGGGAGACCCAGTACTTC	CASSLSGFGETQYF
few	TRBJ2-2	-	TRBV5-1	TGCGCCAGCAGCCACCCCGGGTGGGACACCGGGGAGCTGTTTTTT	CASSHPGWDTGELFF
-	TRBJ2-1	-	TRBV10-3	TGTGCCATCAGCCGGGACACCTACAATGAGCAGTTCTTC	CAISRDTYNEQFF
many	TRBJ2-1	-	TRBV7-8	TGTGCCAGCAGCTTAGGCCAGGCTCTTTACAATGAGCAGTTCTTC	CASSLGQALYNEQFF
-	TRBJ1-2	TRBD1	TRBV2	TGTGCCAGCAGGGGACAGGGGCGAGGTGGCTACACCTTC	CASRGQGRGGYTF
-	TRBJ2-1	-	TRBV7-3	TGTGCCAGCAGCTTAGTCGAGAATGAGCAGTTCTTC	CASSLVENEQFF
few	TRBJ2-7	-	TRBV6-2/TRBV6-3	TGTGCCAGCAGTTTGGGCGGCGTCCGTTCCTACGAGCAGTACTTC	CASSLGGVRSYEQYF
few	TRBJ1-4	TRBD1	TRBV7-9	TGTGCCAGCAGCTCGGGACAGGTTAATAATGAAAAACTGTTTTTT	CASSSGQVNNEKLFF
-	TRBJ1-3	-	TRBV20-1	TGCAGTGCTTTGGACATGGTTGGAAACACCATATATTTT	CSALDMVGNTIYF